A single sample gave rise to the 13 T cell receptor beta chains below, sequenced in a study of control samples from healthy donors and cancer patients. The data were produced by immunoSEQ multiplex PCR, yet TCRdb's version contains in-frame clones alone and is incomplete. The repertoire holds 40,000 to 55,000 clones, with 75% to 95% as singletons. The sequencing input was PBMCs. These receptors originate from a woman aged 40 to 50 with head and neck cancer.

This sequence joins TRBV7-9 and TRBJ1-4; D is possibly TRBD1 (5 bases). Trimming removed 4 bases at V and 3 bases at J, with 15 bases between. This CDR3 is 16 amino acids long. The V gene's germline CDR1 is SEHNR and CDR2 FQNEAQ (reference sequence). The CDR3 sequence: CASSSEKGFANEKLFF. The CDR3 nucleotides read TGTGCCAGCAGCTCCGAGAAGGGGTTCGCTAATGAAAAACTGTTTTTT.

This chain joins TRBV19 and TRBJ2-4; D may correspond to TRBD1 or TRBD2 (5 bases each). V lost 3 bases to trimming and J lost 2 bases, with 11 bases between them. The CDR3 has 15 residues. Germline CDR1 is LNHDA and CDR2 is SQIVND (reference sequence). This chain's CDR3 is CASSIGDPSKNIQYF. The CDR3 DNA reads TGTGCCAGTAGTATCGGGGACCCCTCCAAAAACATTCAGTACTTC.

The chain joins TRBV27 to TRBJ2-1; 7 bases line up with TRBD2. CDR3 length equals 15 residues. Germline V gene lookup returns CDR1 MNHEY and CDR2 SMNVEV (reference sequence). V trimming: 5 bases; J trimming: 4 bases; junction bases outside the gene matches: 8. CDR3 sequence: CASSRKRGTYNEQFF. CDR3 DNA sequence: TGTGCCAGCAGTCGTAAGCGGGGAACGTACAATGAGCAGTTCTTC.

The CDR3 DNA sequence: TGTGCCAGCAGCTTAGAACGTAGGTTGAACACTGAAGCTTTCTTT. It translates to CASSLERRLNTEAFF. The V gene is TRBV7-8, the J gene TRBJ1-1; D is ambiguous. The CDR3 is 15 amino acids. Germline V lookup: CDR1 SGHVS, CDR2 FQNEAQ. V was pared by 1 base and J by 0 bases, with 9 bases between.

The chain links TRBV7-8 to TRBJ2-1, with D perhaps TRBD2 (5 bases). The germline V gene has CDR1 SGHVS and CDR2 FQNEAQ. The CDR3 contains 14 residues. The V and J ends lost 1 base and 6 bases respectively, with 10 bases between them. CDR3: CASSLEFGSNEQFF. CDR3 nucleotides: TGTGCCAGCAGCTTAGAATTTGGGAGCAATGAGCAGTTCTTC.

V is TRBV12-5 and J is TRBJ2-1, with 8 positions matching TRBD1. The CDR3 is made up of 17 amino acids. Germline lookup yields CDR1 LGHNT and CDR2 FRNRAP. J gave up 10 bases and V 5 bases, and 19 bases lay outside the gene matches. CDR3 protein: CASGLPQGAGTFGEQFF. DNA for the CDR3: TGTGCTAGTGGTCTTCCCCAGGGGGCGGGTACCTTTGGAGAGCAGTTCTTC.

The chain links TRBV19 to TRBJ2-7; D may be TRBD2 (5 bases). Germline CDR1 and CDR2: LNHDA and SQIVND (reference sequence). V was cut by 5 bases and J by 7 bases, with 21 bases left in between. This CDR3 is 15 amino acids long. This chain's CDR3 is CASSSRPGPSGEQYF. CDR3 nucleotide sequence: TGTGCCAGTAGTTCCCGCCCCGGGCCCTCGGGGGAGCAGTACTTC.

The chain's CDR3 is CASSLDPSGTFYEQYF. For the CDR3, the DNA is TGTGCCAGCAGTTTGGACCCCTCGGGCACCTTCTACGAGCAGTACTTC. This chain connects TRBV27 to TRBJ2-7; D not resolved. The germline CDR1 and CDR2 sequences are MNHEY and SMNVEV (reference sequence). CDR3 size: 16 residues. V lost 3 bases and J 3 bases, leaving 18 bases between the germline ends.

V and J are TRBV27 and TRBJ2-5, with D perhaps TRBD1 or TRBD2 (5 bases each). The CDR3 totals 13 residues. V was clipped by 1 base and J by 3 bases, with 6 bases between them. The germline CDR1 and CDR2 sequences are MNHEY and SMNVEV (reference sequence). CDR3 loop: CASSLWGKETQYF. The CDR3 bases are TGTGCCAGCAGTTTATGGGGGAAAGAGACCCAGTACTTC.

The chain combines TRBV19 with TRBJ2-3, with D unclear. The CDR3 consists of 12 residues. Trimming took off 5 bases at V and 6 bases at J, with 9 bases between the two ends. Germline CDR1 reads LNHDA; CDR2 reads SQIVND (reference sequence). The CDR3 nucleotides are TGTGCCAGTAGTCCAAGGATGGATACGCAGTATTTT. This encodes CASSPRMDTQYF.

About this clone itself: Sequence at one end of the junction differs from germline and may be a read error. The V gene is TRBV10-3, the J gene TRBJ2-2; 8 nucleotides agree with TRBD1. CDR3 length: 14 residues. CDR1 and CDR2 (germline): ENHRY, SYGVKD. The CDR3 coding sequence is TGTGCCATCAGCGGACAGGGCGGGCACCGGGGAGCTGTTTTT. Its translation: CAISGQGGHRGAVF.

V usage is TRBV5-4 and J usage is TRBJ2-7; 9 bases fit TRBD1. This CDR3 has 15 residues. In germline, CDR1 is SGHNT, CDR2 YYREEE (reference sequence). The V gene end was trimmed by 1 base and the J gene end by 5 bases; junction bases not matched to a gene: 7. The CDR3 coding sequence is TGTGCCAGCAGCTTGCCCGGGACAGGGTTTAACGAGCAGTACTTC. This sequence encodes CASSLPGTGFNEQYF.

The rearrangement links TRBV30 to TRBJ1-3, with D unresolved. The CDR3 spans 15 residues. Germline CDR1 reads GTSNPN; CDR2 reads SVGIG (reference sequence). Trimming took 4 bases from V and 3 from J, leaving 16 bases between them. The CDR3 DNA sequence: TGTGCCTGGACCAGCACGTCAGGTAGTGGAAACACCATATATTTT. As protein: CAWTSTSGSGNTIYF.